This TCR beta chain appears in the sequencing data of a study of Graves' ophthalmopathy and Graves' hyperthyroidism. Whole-study results and caveats: The authors also found most expanded thyroid clonotypes above 0.001 frequency in blood.

A remark on this clonotype: What it recognizes is unknown.

Transcripts of RNA were the source for amplifying TCR beta CDR3 regions. An initial RT-PCR round employing HTBI primers preceded a second-round multiplex PCR. TCRdb itself ran the multiplex PCR reads through MiXCR, one entry per CDR3 protein. This sample yields approximately 540,000 distinct CDR3 sequences, of which under 45% are seen a single time; about 4.2% belongs to the top ten. Newly diagnosed hyperthyroidism donors, aged 18 to 65, duration under 2 months. From germline, CDR1 is SGHTA and CDR2 FQGNSA. The trim removed 4 bases at V and 5 bases at J, leaving 6 bases unmatched. The CDR3 loop spans 15 amino acids.

The clonotype originates from an adult man with Graves' hyperthyroidism. Sequencing was carried out using peripheral blood or thyroid tissue (not recorded which). The chain has TRBV7-2 and TRBJ2-5; 11 bases fit TRBD1. The CDR3 here is CASSSGQGAGETQYF. The CDR3 nucleotides read TGTGCCAGCAGCTCCGGACAGGGGGCGGGCGAGACCCAGTACTTC.